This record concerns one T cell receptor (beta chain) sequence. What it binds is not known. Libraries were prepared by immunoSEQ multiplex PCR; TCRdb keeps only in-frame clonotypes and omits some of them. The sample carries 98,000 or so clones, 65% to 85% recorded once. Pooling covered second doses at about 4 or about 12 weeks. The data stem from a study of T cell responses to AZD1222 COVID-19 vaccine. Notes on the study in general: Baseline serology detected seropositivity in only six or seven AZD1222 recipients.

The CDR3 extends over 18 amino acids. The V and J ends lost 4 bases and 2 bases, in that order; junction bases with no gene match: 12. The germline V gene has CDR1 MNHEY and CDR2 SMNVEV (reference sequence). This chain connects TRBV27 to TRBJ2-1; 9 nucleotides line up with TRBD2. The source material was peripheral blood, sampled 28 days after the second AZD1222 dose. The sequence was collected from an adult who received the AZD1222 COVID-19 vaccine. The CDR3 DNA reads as TGTGCCAGCAGTTCCCCTCGATTTGCGGGAGGGCCCTACAATGAGCAGTTCTTC. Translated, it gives CASSSPRFAGGPYNEQFF.